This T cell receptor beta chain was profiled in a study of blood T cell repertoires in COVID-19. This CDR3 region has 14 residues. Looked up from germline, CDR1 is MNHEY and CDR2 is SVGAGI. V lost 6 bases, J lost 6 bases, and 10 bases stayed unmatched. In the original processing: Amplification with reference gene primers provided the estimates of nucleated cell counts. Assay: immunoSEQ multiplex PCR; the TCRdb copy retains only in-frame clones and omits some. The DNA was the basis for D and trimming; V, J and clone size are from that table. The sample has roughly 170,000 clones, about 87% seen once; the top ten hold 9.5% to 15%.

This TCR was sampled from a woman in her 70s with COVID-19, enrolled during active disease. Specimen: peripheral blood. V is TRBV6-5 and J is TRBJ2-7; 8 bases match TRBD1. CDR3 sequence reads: CASRTTGVTIEQYF. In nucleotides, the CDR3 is TGTGCCAGCAGGACGACAGGGGTTACTATCGAGCAGTACTTC.